Following are 13 T cell receptor beta chains from one sample sequenced in a study of human T cells and chemical hapten exposure. Unfractionated whole blood was the source of the extracted total RNA. Individual cDNA molecules received unique molecular identifiers in the library. TCRdb fed the reads into MiXCR, producing one record per CDR3 protein. The profile covers about 120,000 distinct CDR3 sequences, with 8% to 9.5% appearing a single time and about 1.4% taken by the ten largest. The specimen was whole blood. These receptors were obtained from a human donor in good health. Some clones in this sample may be carry-over from other donors' samples.

This clonotype has a handful of counts. The rearrangement links TRBV20-1 to TRBJ1-5, with D unresolved. CDR3 length: 15 residues. V dropped 6 bases and J dropped 1 base, with 16 bases sitting between them. CDR1 is DFQATT, CDR2 SNEGSKA, per germline (reference sequence). CDR3: CSASVGVDSNQPQHF. The CDR3 nucleotides read TGCAGTGCCAGTGTTGGGGTTGACAGCAATCAGCCCCAGCATTTT.

This clonotype was found a few times. V and J are TRBV29-1 and TRBJ2-5, with D possibly being TRBD1 (5 bases). V lost 6 bases and J 2 bases, leaving 13 bases between the germline ends. This CDR3 is 13 amino acids long. Germline V gives CDR1 SQVTM, CDR2 ANQGSEA. The CDR3 sequence is CSVLGQAQETQYF. The CDR3 bases are TGCAGCGTCCTGGGGCAGGCACAAGAGACCCAGTACTTC.

This clonotype was found a few times. The chain has TRBV25-1 and TRBJ1-5; D call uncertain. The CDR3 consists of 17 residues. Trimming took 1 base from V and 3 from J, leaving 16 bases between them. Germline lookup yields CDR1 MGHDK and CDR2 SYGVNS. The CDR3 DNA is TGTGCCAGCAGTGAATCGAAGGAAGGTCCATTCAATCAGCCCCAGCATTTT. It encodes CASSESKEGPFNQPQHF.

This clonotype was observed at least ten times. The CDR3 nucleotides are TGTGCCAGCAGTAGGACTGCAACTAATGAAAAACTGTTTTTT. This codes for CASSRTATNEKLFF. The chain has TRBV6-5 and TRBJ1-4; D is undetermined. The CDR3 sequence is 14 residues long. With 5 bases removed from V and 0 bases from J, the gap between germline ends came to 7 bases. Germline loops: CDR1 MNHEY, CDR2 SVGAGI.

J is TRBJ2-3 and V is TRBV11-2, with 10 bases that match TRBD2. The CDR3 length is 18 residues. V trimming: 1 base; J trimming: 5 bases; junction bases outside the gene matches: 12. The germline gives CDR1 SGHAT, CDR2 FQNNGV. The CDR3 bases are TGTGCCAGCAGCTTAGGGCTAGCGGGAGCTATGAGGGAAGATACGCAGTATTTT. Its translation: CASSLGLAGAMREDTQYF.

This clonotype has a handful of counts. The V gene is TRBV2, the J gene TRBJ1-4; D gene ambiguous. This CDR3 region has 15 residues. Per the germline V gene, CDR1 is SNHLY and CDR2 is FYNNEI. Trimming left V 7 bases short and J 0 bases short, with 12 bases between. Written as DNA, the CDR3 is TGTGCCAGCAAAGGGCATGCTGCAACTAATGAAAAACTGTTTTTT. Its translation is CASKGHAATNEKLFF.

This clonotype was observed at least ten times. The rearrangement joins TRBV29-1 to TRBJ2-1, with 7 bases identical to TRBD2. The trim removed 4 bases at V and 1 base at J, leaving 10 bases unmatched. The CDR3 is 16 amino acids. Germline V gene lookup returns CDR1 SQVTM and CDR2 ANQGSEA. This CDR3 reads CSVGGGMIGSYNEQFF. CDR3 coding DNA: TGCAGCGTTGGGGGGGGGATGATAGGATCCTACAATGAGCAGTTCTTC.

This clonotype was observed once. A read error may be the cause here, since a much bigger clone is one base away. V usage is TRBV12-3 or TRBV12-4 and J usage is TRBJ1-5; the D gene is possibly TRBD1 (6 bases). Trimming removed 6 bases from V and 8 bases from J, with 11 bases in between. The CDR3 is 12 amino acids. The CDR3 sequence: CASSYRDKPQHF. In nucleotides, the CDR3 is TGTGCCAGCAGCTACAGGGATAAGCCCCAGCATTTT.

The genes are TRBV10-3 and TRBJ1-1; D remains unclear. The CDR3 consists of 12 residues. The germline CDR1 and CDR2 sequences are ENHRY and SYGVKD. Trimming pared 6 bases from V and 3 bases from J, leaving 8 bases between. Written as DNA, the CDR3 is TGTGCCATCAGCACCGGGGACACTGAAGCTTTCTTT. Amino acids: CAISTGDTEAFF.

The CDR3 sequence is CASSQETLKLFF. The CDR3 coding sequence is TGTGCCAGCAGCCAAGAGACTTTAAAACTGTTTTTT. The chain joins TRBV7-9 to TRBJ1-4; D is unresolved. Trimming removed 5 bases at V and 10 bases at J, with 11 bases between. Germline V gives CDR1 SEHNR, CDR2 FQNEAQ (reference sequence). The CDR3 extends over 12 amino acids.

The table lists this clonotype with a few counts. The rearrangement links TRBV4-2 to TRBJ2-4; D gene unclear. Deletions cut 2 bases from V and 1 base from J, with 9 bases between. The V gene's germline CDR1 is LGHNA and CDR2 YNFKEQ. The CDR3 covers 15 residues. The CDR3 DNA sequence: TGTGCCAGCAGCCAACCCGACGGGGCCAAAAACATTCAGTACTTC. The encoded protein is CASSQPDGAKNIQYF.

This clonotype was detected only a few times. This chain uses TRBV7-8 with TRBJ1-4; a weak D match, TRBD1 (5 bases). Per germline, CDR1 SGHVS and CDR2 FQNEAQ. Trimming shortened V by 5 bases and J by 7 bases, and 23 bases separated the two germline ends. This CDR3 has 17 amino acids. CDR3 DNA: TGTGCCAGCAGCCCAACCCGGGTGGGGGGGAAACGTGAAAAACTGTTTTTT. Translating it yields CASSPTRVGGKREKLFF.

The rearrangement joins TRBV29-1 to TRBJ2-1; TRBD2 aligns across 10 bases. CDR3 length: 15 amino acids. V shed 6 bases and J 4 bases; nucleotides not matched to a gene: 9. Germline V gene sequence: CDR1 SQVTM, CDR2 ANQGSEA. The CDR3 is CSVLSRTSGYNEQFF. The CDR3 coding sequence is TGCAGCGTACTATCAAGGACTAGCGGTTACAATGAGCAGTTCTTC.